Sequencing of this T cell receptor (beta chain) was carried out in a study of cytomegalovirus exposure and HLA in healthy donors. Study information: A prior study identified 90 million to 120 million unique TCR beta sequences from some 180 million T cells.

Amplification used 60 Vbeta primers and 13 Jbeta primers. Here immunoSEQ multiplex PCR was the method, and the copy in TCRdb shows in-frame clones only, minus some. In the table there are some 140,000 clones, less than 85% of which are singletons. On this clone: The target antigen is unknown.

Trimming at V came to 1 base and at J to 3 bases, leaving 5 bases not matched to a gene. The CDR3 is made up of 16 amino acids. CDR1 SGHTA and CDR2 FQGNSA come from the germline V gene. Points from the study as a whole: The study designated over 150 TCR beta chains cytomegalovirus-associated.

The sequence was obtained from a woman between 45 and 60 years old in good health and CMV-seropositive. This chain uses TRBV7-2 with TRBJ2-1; TRBD2 matches at 8 bases. Sequencing was done on a sample of PBMCs. CDR3 sequence: CASSLGSGGVYNEQFF. CDR3 DNA: TGTGCCAGCAGCTTAGGGAGCGGGGGCGTCTACAATGAGCAGTTCTTC.